This passage covers 17 T cell receptor beta chains from one sample sequenced in a study of blood T cell repertoires in COVID-19. Clones were sequenced by immunoSEQ multiplex PCR, and TCRdb holds only the in-frame ones, with some missing. The table has about 94,000 clones, around three quarters seen once. Sequenced input: peripheral blood. These receptors came from a human donor in a cohort sampled during active COVID-19.

The CDR3 loop reads CASIHTDTDTQYF. The CDR3 bases are TGTGCCAGCATTCACACAGACACAGATACGCAGTATTTT. The chain joins TRBV6-5 to TRBJ2-3; D is ambiguous. This CDR3 is built from 13 residues. Trimming removed 7 bases from V and 2 bases from J, with 10 bases in between. CDR1 is MNHEY and CDR2 is SVGAGI in the germline V gene.

The rearrangement joins TRBV10-3 to TRBJ2-7; tentative D call: TRBD2 (5 bases). The germline V gene has CDR1 ENHRY and CDR2 SYGVKD. Trimming left V 0 bases short and J 2 bases short, with 11 bases between. This CDR3 is built from 15 residues. The CDR3 DNA reads TGTGCCATCAGTGAGTCATTTAGCGCAACCTACGAGCAGTACTTC. Translating gives CAISESFSATYEQYF.

The gene calls are TRBV28 and TRBJ2-3; 7 bases agree with TRBD1. V gave up 8 bases and J gave up 1 base; unmatched junction bases: 0. Germline-derived CDR1 and CDR2 are MDHEN and SYDVKM. This CDR3 is built from 12 residues. Written as DNA, the CDR3 is TGTGCCAGCGGGACAGGCACAGATACGCAGTATTTT. Amino acid sequence: CASGTGTDTQYF.

This rearrangement joins TRBV4-1 to TRBJ1-5; D possibly corresponds to TRBD1 (5 bases). The CDR3 spans 16 residues. The germline V gene has CDR1 MGHRA and CDR2 YSYEKL. Deletions cut 2 bases from V and 2 bases from J, with 13 bases between. As DNA, the CDR3 is TGCGCCAGCAGCCAACCCGGGGGGGTTGGCAATCAGCCCCAGCATTTT. Translating gives CASSQPGGVGNQPQHF.

This chain uses TRBV6-2 or TRBV6-3 with TRBJ2-1; D ambiguous. The CDR3 contains 15 residues. The germline CDR1 and CDR2 sequences are MNHEY and SVGEGT. Trimming took 0 bases from V and 0 from J, leaving 6 bases between them. CDR3 sequence (DNA): TGTGCCAGCAGTTACTCGAGGTTCTCCTACAATGAGCAGTTCTTC. Translating it yields CASSYSRFSYNEQFF.

CDR3 DNA: TGTGCCAGCAGCCAACACTACCTCCGAAATGAGCAGTTCTTC. Translating gives CASSQHYLRNEQFF. The rearrangement uses TRBV14 and TRBJ2-1; no reliable D call. This CDR3 has 14 amino acids. The ends were cut back, 2 bases at V and 7 bases at J, with 12 bases in the middle. Germline values: CDR1 SGHDN, CDR2 FVKESK.

This clone was seen just once. This chain links TRBV29-1 with TRBJ2-7, with TRBD1 as a possible D gene (6 bases). Germline CDR1 and CDR2: SQVTM and ANQGSEA. This CDR3 has 11 amino acids. The V end was cut by 6 bases, the J end by 1 base, with 7 bases between. CDR3 sequence (DNA): TGCAGCGTCGGACAGTCCTACGAGCAGTACTTC. This encodes CSVGQSYEQYF.

The V and J genes are TRBV18 and TRBJ2-5; TRBD1 might be the D (5 bases). This CDR3 contains 14 residues. V was pared by 8 bases and J by 5 bases, with 18 bases between. Per germline, CDR1 KGHSH and CDR2 LQKENI. For the CDR3, the DNA is TGTGCCAGCACCCTATCAGGGCCTGGGGAGACCCAGTACTTC. Encoded protein: CASTLSGPGETQYF. The full variable domain, in which reference TRBV18 and TRBJ2-5 provide the parts outside the CDR3, is NAGVMQNPRHLVRRRGQEARLRCSPMKGHSHVYWYRQLPEEGLKFMVYLQKENIIDESGMPKERFSAEFPKEGPSILRIQQVVRGDSAAYFCASTLSGPGETQYFGPGTRLLVL.

This sequence joins TRBV30 and TRBJ2-7; D possibly corresponds to TRBD2 (7 bases). Germline V lookup: CDR1 GTSNPN, CDR2 SVGIG (reference sequence). This CDR3 comprises 13 residues. Trimming took off 7 bases at V and 0 bases at J, with 13 bases between the two ends. This chain's CDR3 is CALNRDYSYEQYF. CDR3 nucleotide sequence: TGTGCCTTGAACAGGGACTACTCCTACGAGCAGTACTTC.

The chain links TRBV20-1 to TRBJ2-1; D gene ambiguous. CDR1 is DFQATT, CDR2 SNEGSKA, per germline (reference sequence). V shed 3 bases and J shed 4 bases, with 13 bases lying between them. The CDR3 consists of 14 residues. The CDR3: CSASYHAAYNEQFF. In nucleotides, the CDR3 is TGCAGTGCTAGTTATCACGCGGCTTACAATGAGCAGTTCTTC.

This clone has a single count. The genes are TRBV7-9 and TRBJ2-5; 8 bases are a match to TRBD2. This CDR3 has 14 amino acids. V shed 8 bases, J shed 0 bases, and the junction held 5 bases outside the gene matches. The germline V gene encodes CDR1 SEHNR and CDR2 FQNEAQ (reference sequence). The CDR3 here is CASAAGANQETQYF. For the CDR3, the DNA is TGTGCCAGCGCAGCGGGAGCGAACCAAGAGACCCAGTACTTC.

The chain recombines TRBV5-1 with TRBJ2-7; TRBD1 is a possible D gene (5 bases). Germline CDR1 SGHRS, CDR2 YFSETQ. Trimming left V 0 bases short and J 2 bases short, with 12 bases between. This CDR3 has 15 amino acids. The CDR3 region is CASSLEWSQAYEQYF. DNA of the CDR3: TGCGCCAGCAGCTTGGAGTGGTCACAGGCCTACGAGCAGTACTTC.

This clone is deemed medium-sized (0.01 to 0.1%). The sample holds other DNA sequences that translate to the same CDR3. The genes are TRBV4-3 and TRBJ2-3, with 8 bases fitting TRBD2. After removal of 0 bases from V and 3 bases from J, the junction contained 8 bases not matched to a gene. The CDR3 loop spans 17 amino acids. Germline CDR1 and CDR2: LGHNA and YSLEER. The CDR3 protein is CASSQDRVAGLTDTQYF. The CDR3 DNA sequence: TGCGCCAGCAGCCAAGATCGGGTAGCGGGATTGACAGATACGCAGTATTTT.

The J gene is TRBJ2-7, the V gene TRBV29-1; 7 bases are shared with TRBD1. CDR1 and CDR2 (germline): SQVTM, ANQGSEA. Germline trimming cut 7 bases from V and 0 bases from J; bases unmatched to any gene: 3. CDR3 length: 12 amino acids. The CDR3 bases are TGCAGCGCAACAGGGGCCTCCTACGAGCAGTACTTC. Protein: CSATGASYEQYF.

This chain uses TRBV5-6 with TRBJ1-2; D ambiguous. CDR1 SGHDT and CDR2 YYEEEE come from the germline V gene. The length of the CDR3 is 13 residues. V was shortened by 0 bases and J by 4 bases, with 7 bases between the two germline ends. The DNA for the CDR3 is TGTGCCAGCAGCTTGGACAGATCCTATGGCTACACCTTC. Its protein product is CASSLDRSYGYTF.

This clone was detected only a few times. The chain links TRBV9 to TRBJ2-3; 7 nucleotides line up with TRBD2. Germline-derived CDR1 and CDR2 are SGDLS and YYNGEE. J lost 5 bases, V lost 4 bases, and 19 bases had no gene match. This CDR3 spans 18 amino acids. CDR3 amino acids: CASSPGLGHTGGVDTQYF. The CDR3, as DNA: TGTGCCAGCAGCCCAGGACTAGGCCATACCGGGGGTGTAGATACGCAGTATTTT.

The chain couples TRBV7-2 to TRBJ2-1, with 11 bases lining up with TRBD2. V gave up 5 bases and J gave up 7 bases; unmatched junction bases: 7. This CDR3 is built from 15 residues. Germline V gene lookup returns CDR1 SGHTA and CDR2 FQGNSA. CDR3: CASSQTSGTRNEQFF. The DNA of the CDR3 is TGTGCCAGCAGCCAGACTAGCGGGACGAGGAATGAGCAGTTCTTC. The variable domain in full, completed from reference TRBV7-2 and TRBJ2-1, reads GAGVSQSPSNKVTEKGKDVELRCDPISGHTALYWYRQSLGQGLEFLIYFQGNSAPDKSGLPSDRFSAERTGGSVSTLTIQRTQQEDSAVYLCASSQTSGTRNEQFFGPGTRLTVL.